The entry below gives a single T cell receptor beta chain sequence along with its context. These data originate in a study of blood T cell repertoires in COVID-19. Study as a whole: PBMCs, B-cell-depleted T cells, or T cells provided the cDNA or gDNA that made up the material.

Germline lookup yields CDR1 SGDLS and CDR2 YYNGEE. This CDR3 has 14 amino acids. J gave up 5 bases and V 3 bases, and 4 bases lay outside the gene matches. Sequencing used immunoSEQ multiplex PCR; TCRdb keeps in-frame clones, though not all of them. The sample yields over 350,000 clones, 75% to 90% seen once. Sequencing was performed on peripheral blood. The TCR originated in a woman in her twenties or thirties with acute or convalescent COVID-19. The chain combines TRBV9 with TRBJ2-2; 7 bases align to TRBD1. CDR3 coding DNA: TGTGCCAGCAGCGCTTGGGACAGTACCGGGGAGCTGTTTTTT. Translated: CASSAWDSTGELFF.